This record concerns one T cell receptor (beta chain) sequence. This clone was observed a handful of times. The specificity of this receptor is unknown. No clone much larger than this one lies a single base away; base qualities are absent. The junction shows trimming of 2 bases on V and 7 bases on J, plus 14 bases between the germline ends. Reading from cysteine to phenylalanine, the CDR3 counts 14 amino acids. Only the CDR3 DNA is retained, 42 bases long and in frame from the first base. CDR1 and CDR2 are read off the germline V gene as MDHEN and SYDVKM. The method behind the library was the immunoSEQ multiplex PCR assay. What TCRdb holds here is the immuneACCESS table cut down to in-frame rearrangements. Part of the clones is not present; checked against another copy, under half of the missing clones reflect an unresolved V gene, and the others are unexplained. Recorded for this sample are about 50,000 clones; 85% to 95% of them occurred a single time. Clones ranked in the top ten supply around 0.27% of the sample.

The data were obtained in a study of T cell changes during pregnancy in multiple sclerosis (dated by TCRdb to about 2019). A note on the overall study: Changes in the T cell repertoire over the course of pregnancy were examined in this study in women with multiple sclerosis.

This specimen consisted of CD4+ T cells from peripheral blood mononuclear cells, obtained in the second trimester of pregnancy. Recombination connected TRBV28 to TRBJ1-1, with TRBD1 as a weak D call on 5 bases. The receptor was derived from a female donor with multiple sclerosis, enrolled in a pregnancy study. The CDR3 protein: CASSLRQGGSEAFF. The sequenced DNA: TGTGCCAGCAGTTTAAGGCAGGGAGGAAGTGAAGCTTTCTTT.